Listed below are T cell receptor beta chains from one sample, sequenced in a study of vaccination and CD4 T cells after COVID-19. TCRdb analysed the PCR reads with MiXCR anew, one entry per CDR3 protein. Seen here are 20,000 or so distinct CDR3 sequences, about 40% observed once, and the top ten hold over 20%. No antigens are known for them. The specimen comprised CD4+ T cells from blood, cultured in vitro, sampled before SARS-CoV-2 vaccination. All receptors derive from a human donor who had recovered from COVID-19. Both conserved end residues are part of each CDR3. D genes are given only for firm matches. Clone size is shown for a subset of rows, as once, few, many or a class of expanded clone.

13 | TRBJ2-7 | TRBD2 | NA | TRBV12-3/TRBV12-4 | TGTGCCAGCATCCGCGGGGGGACATACGAGCAGTACTTC | CASIRGGTYEQYF
17 | TRBJ2-3 | TRBD2 | NA | TRBV6-1 | TGTGCCAGCAGGGCTGGATTGGGACTAGCCCGGGTGGGGGCGCAGTATTTT | CASRAGLGLARVGAQYF
14 | TRBJ2-3 | NA | few | TRBV10-3 | TGTGCCATCAGTGAGTTATCGGGAGTCGATACGCAGTATTTT | CAISELSGVDTQYF
15 | TRBJ2-7 | NA | NA | TRBV7-8 | TGTGCCAGCAGCCCACCCGGTCGGACATTCTACGAGCAGTACTTC | CASSPPGRTFYEQYF
14 | TRBJ2-2 | NA | NA | TRBV9 | TGTGCCAGCAGCTCCACGACAGACACCGGGGAGCTGTTTTTT | CASSSTTDTGELFF
13 | TRBJ1-5 | NA | few | TRBV30 | TGTGCCTGGAGTAGTGGGGGAAATCAGCCCCAGCATTTT | CAWSSGGNQPQHF
15 | TRBJ2-7 | TRBD2 | NA | TRBV20-1 | TGCAGTGCAACCGGGCTAGCGGGGGCCCTAGGGGAGCAGTACTTC | CSATGLAGALGEQYF
13 | TRBJ1-5 | NA | few | TRBV19 | TGTGCCAGTAGCGAACCCGGCGATCAGCCCCAGCATTTT | CASSEPGDQPQHF
14 | TRBJ1-1 | NA | few | TRBV5-5 | TGTGCCAGCAGCTTTGCTTCACAGAACACTGAAGCTTTCTTT | CASSFASQNTEAFF
14 | TRBJ2-5 | TRBD1 | NA | TRBV14 | TGTGCCAGCAGCCCGACAGGGGGGAAAGAGACCCAGTACTTC | CASSPTGGKETQYF
15 | TRBJ1-1 | TRBD1 | NA | TRBV30 | TGTGCCTGGAGCCAATTGAGTCAGGGGGGTACTGAAGCTTTCTTT | CAWSQLSQGGTEAFF
17 | TRBJ1-5 | TRBD1 | NA | TRBV19 | TGTGCCAGTAGTTCGGGGACAGGGGAAGATAGCAATCAGCCCCAGCATTTT | CASSSGTGEDSNQPQHF
13 | TRBJ1-1 | NA | NA | TRBV12-3/TRBV12-4 | TGTGCCAGCAGTTTAGACGGGAACACTGAAGCTTTCTTT | CASSLDGNTEAFF
13 | TRBJ2-7 | NA | few | TRBV24-1 | TGTGCCACCAGTGATTTGGGGGACACGGCGCAGTACTTC | CATSDLGDTAQYF
16 | TRBJ2-1 | TRBD2 | once | TRBV12-3/TRBV12-4 | TGTGCCAGCAGCGACTCCTCTAAGCGGGGGGGCCATGAGCAGTTCTTC | CASSDSSKRGGHEQFF
15 | TRBJ1-5 | TRBD1 | NA | TRBV28 | TGTGCCAGCAGTTACGACAGGGTTAGCAATCAGCCCCAGCATTTT | CASSYDRVSNQPQHF
15 | TRBJ1-6 | NA | NA | TRBV7-8 | TGTGCCAGCAGCTTAGCGCCTTCGTACAGTACCCCCCTCCACTTT | CASSLAPSYSTPLHF
13 | TRBJ1-2 | NA | NA | TRBV6-1 | TGTGCCAGCAGGGTACCGGGAAGTTATGGCTACACCTTC | CASRVPGSYGYTF
15 | TRBJ1-1 | TRBD1 | NA | TRBV5-1 | TGCGCCAGCAGTCGAAGACAGGGAACCAACACTGAAGCTTTCTTT | CASSRRQGTNTEAFF